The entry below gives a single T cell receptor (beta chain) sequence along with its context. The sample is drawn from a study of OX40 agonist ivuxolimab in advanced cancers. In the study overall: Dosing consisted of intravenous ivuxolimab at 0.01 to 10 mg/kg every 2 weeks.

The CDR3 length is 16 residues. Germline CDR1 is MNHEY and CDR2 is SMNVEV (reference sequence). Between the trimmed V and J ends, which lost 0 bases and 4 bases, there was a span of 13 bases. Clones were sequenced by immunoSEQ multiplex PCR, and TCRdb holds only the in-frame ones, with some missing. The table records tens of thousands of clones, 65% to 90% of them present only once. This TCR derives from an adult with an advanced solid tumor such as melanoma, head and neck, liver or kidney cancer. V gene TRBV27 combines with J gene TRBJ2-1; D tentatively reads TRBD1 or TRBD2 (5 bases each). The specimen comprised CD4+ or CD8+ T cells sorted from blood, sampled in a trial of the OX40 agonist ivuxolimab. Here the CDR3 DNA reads TGTGCCAGCAGTTTATCGGGGGTTTGGATTTACAATGAGCAGTTCTTC. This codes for CASSLSGVWIYNEQFF.